The following is a T cell receptor (beta chain) sequence with its context. Its antigen is as yet unknown. Looked up from germline, CDR1 is MNHEY and CDR2 is SVGAGI. The CDR3 length is 13 residues. V lost 5 bases to trimming and J lost 1 base, with 5 bases between them. The sample is drawn from a study of cytomegalovirus exposure and HLA in healthy donors. Study-wide findings and caveats: 87-base-pair reads could not separate some V segments, including TRBV6-2 and TRBV6-3.

PCR used 60 Vbeta primers and 13 Jbeta primers. Only in-frame clones appear in the TCRdb table, and some are missing; sequencing was by immunoSEQ multiplex PCR. Of 55,000 to 80,000 clones listed, more than 75% are singletons. The rearrangement joins TRBV6-5 to TRBJ2-2; D not resolved. Source material: PBMCs. The clonotype originates from a man aged 18 to 29 in good health and CMV-seronegative. CDR3 amino acids: CASSGRNTGELFF. The DNA for the CDR3 is TGTGCCAGCAGTGGCCGGAACACCGGGGAGCTGTTTTTT.